The sample holds a few counts of the clone carrying this T cell receptor (beta chain). This entry belongs to a study of T-cell reconstitution after alpha-beta-depleted transplantation in children. This sample's TCRbeta library carried unique molecular identifier barcodes. TCRdb recomputed calls from the PCR reads with MiXCR, one row per CDR3 protein. The data contain some 48,000 distinct CDR3 sequences, approximately 6.1% of them singletons. The CDR3 has 15 residues. From germline, CDR1 is SGHRS and CDR2 YFSETQ. V was cut by 0 bases and J by 6 bases, with 10 bases left in between. The sample here was PBMCs, mostly from graft donor cells, taken 60 days after TCRalphabeta/CD19-depleted stem cell transplant. The chain is built from TRBV5-1 and TRBJ1-6; maybe TRBD1 (5 bases). This TCR was sampled from a female patient under 10 years old who had a stem cell transplant for aplastic anemia, so the T cells may come from the graft donor. The chain's CDR3 is CASSLGGVTNSPLHF. The CDR3 DNA follows: TGCGCCAGCAGCTTGGGGGGCGTCACTAATTCACCCCTCCACTTT.